The rows below give T cell receptor beta chains drawn from one sample of a study of type 1 regulatory T cells. A single record per CDR3 protein comes from TCRdb applying MiXCR to the reads. The sample shows fewer than 80,000 distinct CDR3 sequences, around 21% of them seen only once. Which antigens these TCRs recognize remains unknown. The sequencing input was cultured type 1 regulatory T (Tr1) cells, either the whole culture or a sorted fraction (not recorded which). The receptors originated from a human donor in good health. Both conserved end residues are part of each CDR3. Fields, in order: clone size, J gene, D gene, V gene, CDR3 protein, CDR3 DNA. The D gene is left open where the match is weak. Part of the rows lack a size; the others show once, few, many or a class for expanded clones.

clone size: NA
J gene: TRBJ1-2
D gene: NA
V gene: TRBV20-1
CDR3 protein: CRPGRANYGYTF
CDR3 DNA: TGCAGACCTGGACGGGCTAACTATGGCTACACCTTC

clone size: many
J gene: TRBJ2-1
D gene: TRBD2
V gene: TRBV27
CDR3 protein: CASISSGSSYNEQFF
CDR3 DNA: TGTGCCAGCATTAGTAGCGGGAGTTCCTACAATGAGCAGTTCTTC

clone size: NA
J gene: TRBJ2-5
D gene: NA
V gene: TRBV6-5
CDR3 protein: CASSYNQETQYF
CDR3 DNA: TGTGCCAGCAGTTACAACCAAGAGACCCAGTACTTC

clone size: NA
J gene: TRBJ1-1
D gene: TRBD1
V gene: TRBV28
CDR3 protein: CASNQSGTGNTEAFF
CDR3 DNA: TGTGCCAGCAATCAATCGGGGACAGGGAACACTGAAGCTTTCTTT

clone size: NA
J gene: TRBJ2-2
D gene: NA
V gene: TRBV5-1
CDR3 protein: CATRTVFGTGELFF
CDR3 DNA: TGCGCCACCCGGACAGTATTTGGCACCGGGGAGCTGTTTTTT

clone size: NA
J gene: TRBJ1-6
D gene: TRBD1
V gene: TRBV18
CDR3 protein: CASSPAGTGFSSPLHF
CDR3 DNA: TGTGCCAGCTCACCGGCCGGGACAGGGTTTTCTTCACCCCTCCACTTT

clone size: NA
J gene: TRBJ1-1
D gene: NA
V gene: TRBV12-3/TRBV12-4
CDR3 protein: CASSPSSLGAFF
CDR3 DNA: TGTGCCAGCAGTCCTTCCAGCCTGGGAGCTTTCTTT

clone size: few
J gene: TRBJ2-3
D gene: TRBD2
V gene: TRBV7-2
CDR3 protein: CASSYGLAVDTQYF
CDR3 DNA: TGTGCCAGCAGCTACGGACTAGCGGTGGATACGCAGTATTTT

clone size: NA
J gene: TRBJ2-7
D gene: TRBD2
V gene: TRBV20-1
CDR3 protein: CSATLRGGRLDEQYF
CDR3 DNA: TGCAGTGCTACCCTGAGGGGCGGGAGACTCGACGAGCAGTACTTC

clone size: NA
J gene: TRBJ2-5
D gene: NA
V gene: TRBV11-2
CDR3 protein: CASSALGTAEETQYF
CDR3 DNA: TGTGCCAGCAGCGCCCTAGGGACGGCAGAAGAGACCCAGTACTTC

clone size: many
J gene: TRBJ1-1
D gene: NA
V gene: TRBV9
CDR3 protein: CASSPRGVNTEAFF
CDR3 DNA: TGTGCCAGCAGCCCGCGAGGGGTGAACACTGAAGCTTTCTTT

clone size: NA
J gene: TRBJ1-2
D gene: NA
V gene: TRBV6-5
CDR3 protein: CASSYGNNYGYTF
CDR3 DNA: TGTGCCAGCAGTTACGGGAACAACTATGGCTACACCTTC

clone size: NA
J gene: TRBJ2-3
D gene: TRBD2
V gene: TRBV20-1
CDR3 protein: CSASPSGAYTDTQYF
CDR3 DNA: TGCAGTGCTAGTCCTAGCGGGGCTTACACAGATACGCAGTATTTT

clone size: NA
J gene: TRBJ1-6
D gene: NA
V gene: TRBV5-1
CDR3 protein: CASSWGPRIILSPLHF
CDR3 DNA: TGCGCCAGCAGCTGGGGACCGCGGATTATACTTTCACCCCTCCACTTT

clone size: many
J gene: TRBJ1-1
D gene: NA
V gene: TRBV29-1
CDR3 protein: CSGSHRGGMAFF
CDR3 DNA: TGCAGCGGCTCCCACCGCGGCGGGATGGCTTTCTTT

clone size: few
J gene: TRBJ2-3
D gene: NA
V gene: TRBV10-3
CDR3 protein: CAISVATDTQYF
CDR3 DNA: TGTGCCATCAGTGTGGCCACAGATACGCAGTATTTT

clone size: NA
J gene: TRBJ2-5
D gene: NA
V gene: TRBV9
CDR3 protein: CASSGGVQAGGETQYF
CDR3 DNA: TGTGCCAGCAGCGGAGGAGTACAGGCCGGCGGGGAGACCCAGTACTTC

clone size: NA
J gene: TRBJ2-1
D gene: TRBD1
V gene: TRBV11-2
CDR3 protein: CASSLVQGWNEQFF
CDR3 DNA: TGTGCCAGCAGCTTAGTACAGGGGTGGAATGAGCAGTTCTTC

clone size: few
J gene: TRBJ1-5
D gene: NA
V gene: TRBV7-2
CDR3 protein: CASSSHSYNQPQHF
CDR3 DNA: TGTGCCAGCAGCTCCCACAGTTACAATCAGCCCCAGCATTTT

clone size: NA
J gene: TRBJ2-1
D gene: TRBD2
V gene: TRBV6-2/TRBV6-3
CDR3 protein: CASSYTSGRVDNEQFF
CDR3 DNA: TGTGCCAGCAGTTATACTAGCGGGAGGGTTGACAATGAGCAGTTCTTC

clone size: few
J gene: TRBJ1-2
D gene: NA
V gene: TRBV19
CDR3 protein: CASHGAYGYTF
CDR3 DNA: TGTGCCAGTCACGGCGCCTATGGCTACACCTTC

clone size: NA
J gene: TRBJ2-3
D gene: NA
V gene: TRBV6-2/TRBV6-3
CDR3 protein: CASKFRGLDSTGTQYF
CDR3 DNA: TGTGCCAGCAAGTTTCGGGGACTCGATAGCACAGGTACGCAGTATTTT

clone size: NA
J gene: TRBJ2-3
D gene: TRBD2
V gene: TRBV15
CDR3 protein: CATSRGGGRAWGDTQYF
CDR3 DNA: TGTGCCACCAGCAGAGGAGGCGGGAGGGCCTGGGGAGATACGCAGTATTTT

clone size: NA
J gene: TRBJ2-3
D gene: TRBD1
V gene: TRBV5-6
CDR3 protein: CASSYGTGRTDTQYF
CDR3 DNA: TGTGCCAGCAGCTACGGGACAGGGAGAACAGATACGCAGTATTTT

clone size: NA
J gene: TRBJ2-5
D gene: NA
V gene: TRBV3-1
CDR3 protein: CASSQPGNKRKTQYF
CDR3 DNA: TGTGCCAGCAGCCAACCGGGTAACAAGCGGAAGACCCAGTACTTC

clone size: NA
J gene: TRBJ2-5
D gene: NA
V gene: TRBV18
CDR3 protein: CASSPPHQETQYF
CDR3 DNA: TGTGCCAGCTCACCCCCCCACCAAGAGACCCAGTACTTC

clone size: many
J gene: TRBJ1-4
D gene: NA
V gene: TRBV20-1
CDR3 protein: CSAEVLRLSEKLFF
CDR3 DNA: TGCAGTGCTGAAGTTTTGAGGCTTTCCGAAAAACTGTTTTTT

clone size: few
J gene: TRBJ1-4
D gene: NA
V gene: TRBV6-1
CDR3 protein: CASSEGRRGAAWNEKLFF
CDR3 DNA: TGTGCCAGCAGTGAAGGGCGAAGGGGGGCGGCATGGAATGAAAAACTGTTTTTT

clone size: few
J gene: TRBJ1-1
D gene: TRBD1
V gene: TRBV5-1
CDR3 protein: CASSPAVLTGGQGAFF
CDR3 DNA: TGCGCCAGCAGCCCGGCGGTCCTGACGGGGGGACAGGGGGCTTTCTTT

clone size: many
J gene: TRBJ2-1
D gene: NA
V gene: TRBV12-3/TRBV12-4
CDR3 protein: CASTLGQNNEQFF
CDR3 DNA: TGTGCCAGCACCCTTGGACAGAACAATGAGCAGTTCTTC

clone size: few
J gene: TRBJ2-5
D gene: NA
V gene: TRBV12-3/TRBV12-4
CDR3 protein: CASSRGDGQETQYF
CDR3 DNA: TGTGCCAGCAGCAGAGGGGACGGCCAAGAGACCCAGTACTTC

clone size: NA
J gene: TRBJ2-3
D gene: TRBD2
V gene: TRBV7-2
CDR3 protein: CASSLLPSGSSYPQRPDTQYF
CDR3 DNA: TGTGCCAGCAGCTTATTGCCTAGCGGATCGAGCTATCCCCAGCGCCCAGATACGCAGTATTTT

clone size: many
J gene: TRBJ2-1
D gene: NA
V gene: TRBV5-1
CDR3 protein: CASSPSTKRTNNEQFF
CDR3 DNA: TGCGCCAGCAGCCCCTCCACCAAGCGGACTAACAATGAGCAGTTCTTC

clone size: NA
J gene: TRBJ2-7
D gene: TRBD1
V gene: TRBV6-1
CDR3 protein: CATRTGGHYEQYF
CDR3 DNA: TGTGCCACGCGGACAGGGGGCCACTACGAGCAGTACTTC

clone size: NA
J gene: TRBJ2-3
D gene: NA
V gene: TRBV5-1
CDR3 protein: CASSLDKATDTQYF
CDR3 DNA: TGCGCCAGCAGCTTGGACAAGGCCACAGATACGCAGTATTTT

clone size: NA
J gene: TRBJ2-3
D gene: TRBD2
V gene: TRBV20-1
CDR3 protein: CSEGGRGADTQYF
CDR3 DNA: TGCAGTGAAGGCGGGAGGGGTGCAGATACGCAGTATTTT

clone size: many
J gene: TRBJ1-4
D gene: TRBD1
V gene: TRBV14
CDR3 protein: CASSQADRGSNEKLFF
CDR3 DNA: TGTGCCAGCAGCCAGGCGGACAGGGGGAGTAATGAAAAACTGTTTTTT

clone size: NA
J gene: TRBJ1-2
D gene: NA
V gene: TRBV27
CDR3 protein: CASSSYRGAGYGYTF
CDR3 DNA: TGTGCCAGCAGTTCCTACCGGGGGGCCGGGTATGGCTACACCTTC

clone size: few
J gene: TRBJ1-1
D gene: NA
V gene: TRBV18
CDR3 protein: CASSQNRATEAFF
CDR3 DNA: TGTGCCAGCTCACAGAACAGGGCCACTGAAGCTTTCTTT

clone size: NA
J gene: TRBJ2-6
D gene: NA
V gene: TRBV18
CDR3 protein: CASQGAGANALTF
CDR3 DNA: TGTGCCAGTCAGGGAGCCGGGGCCAACGCCCTGACTTTC

clone size: few
J gene: TRBJ2-1
D gene: NA
V gene: TRBV7-9
CDR3 protein: CASSRINEQFF
CDR3 DNA: TGTGCCAGCAGCCGGATAAATGAGCAGTTCTTC

clone size: NA
J gene: TRBJ1-1
D gene: NA
V gene: TRBV6-5
CDR3 protein: CASRLGDGATEAFF
CDR3 DNA: TGTGCCAGCAGATTAGGGGACGGGGCCACTGAAGCTTTCTTT

clone size: few
J gene: TRBJ2-5
D gene: NA
V gene: TRBV15
CDR3 protein: CATSRDRFGGRETQYF
CDR3 DNA: TGTGCCACCAGCAGAGATCGATTCGGCGGGCGGGAGACCCAGTACTTC

clone size: few
J gene: TRBJ2-1
D gene: TRBD2
V gene: TRBV10-3
CDR3 protein: CAISHSGRGAYNGQFF
CDR3 DNA: TGTGCCATCAGTCATAGCGGGCGGGGGGCCTACAATGGGCAGTTCTTC

clone size: few
J gene: TRBJ2-4
D gene: NA
V gene: TRBV20-1
CDR3 protein: CSARLPGGKNIQYF
CDR3 DNA: TGCAGTGCTAGACTACCGGGCGGCAAAAACATTCAGTACTTC

clone size: few
J gene: TRBJ1-1
D gene: NA
V gene: TRBV12-3/TRBV12-4
CDR3 protein: CASTRADGRTEAFF
CDR3 DNA: TGTGCCAGCACCCGAGCAGACGGTCGGACTGAAGCTTTCTTT

clone size: few
J gene: TRBJ1-1
D gene: NA
V gene: TRBV18
CDR3 protein: CASSPQGVNTEAFF
CDR3 DNA: TGTGCCAGCTCTCCTCAGGGAGTAAACACTGAAGCTTTCTTT

clone size: NA
J gene: TRBJ2-2
D gene: NA
V gene: TRBV4-3
CDR3 protein: CASSQVAGELFF
CDR3 DNA: TGCGCCAGCAGCCAAGTTGCCGGGGAGCTGTTTTTT

clone size: NA
J gene: TRBJ2-3
D gene: NA
V gene: TRBV20-1
CDR3 protein: CSASGHTDTQYF
CDR3 DNA: TGCAGTGCTTCCGGCCACACAGATACGCAGTATTTT

clone size: few
J gene: TRBJ2-2
D gene: NA
V gene: TRBV18
CDR3 protein: CASSPQGQRNTGELFF
CDR3 DNA: TGTGCCAGCTCACCACAAGGACAGAGGAACACCGGGGAGCTGTTTTTT

clone size: NA
J gene: TRBJ2-5
D gene: NA
V gene: TRBV7-2
CDR3 protein: CASSPRGVQETQYF
CDR3 DNA: TGTGCCAGCAGCCCGCGTGGGGTCCAAGAGACCCAGTACTTC